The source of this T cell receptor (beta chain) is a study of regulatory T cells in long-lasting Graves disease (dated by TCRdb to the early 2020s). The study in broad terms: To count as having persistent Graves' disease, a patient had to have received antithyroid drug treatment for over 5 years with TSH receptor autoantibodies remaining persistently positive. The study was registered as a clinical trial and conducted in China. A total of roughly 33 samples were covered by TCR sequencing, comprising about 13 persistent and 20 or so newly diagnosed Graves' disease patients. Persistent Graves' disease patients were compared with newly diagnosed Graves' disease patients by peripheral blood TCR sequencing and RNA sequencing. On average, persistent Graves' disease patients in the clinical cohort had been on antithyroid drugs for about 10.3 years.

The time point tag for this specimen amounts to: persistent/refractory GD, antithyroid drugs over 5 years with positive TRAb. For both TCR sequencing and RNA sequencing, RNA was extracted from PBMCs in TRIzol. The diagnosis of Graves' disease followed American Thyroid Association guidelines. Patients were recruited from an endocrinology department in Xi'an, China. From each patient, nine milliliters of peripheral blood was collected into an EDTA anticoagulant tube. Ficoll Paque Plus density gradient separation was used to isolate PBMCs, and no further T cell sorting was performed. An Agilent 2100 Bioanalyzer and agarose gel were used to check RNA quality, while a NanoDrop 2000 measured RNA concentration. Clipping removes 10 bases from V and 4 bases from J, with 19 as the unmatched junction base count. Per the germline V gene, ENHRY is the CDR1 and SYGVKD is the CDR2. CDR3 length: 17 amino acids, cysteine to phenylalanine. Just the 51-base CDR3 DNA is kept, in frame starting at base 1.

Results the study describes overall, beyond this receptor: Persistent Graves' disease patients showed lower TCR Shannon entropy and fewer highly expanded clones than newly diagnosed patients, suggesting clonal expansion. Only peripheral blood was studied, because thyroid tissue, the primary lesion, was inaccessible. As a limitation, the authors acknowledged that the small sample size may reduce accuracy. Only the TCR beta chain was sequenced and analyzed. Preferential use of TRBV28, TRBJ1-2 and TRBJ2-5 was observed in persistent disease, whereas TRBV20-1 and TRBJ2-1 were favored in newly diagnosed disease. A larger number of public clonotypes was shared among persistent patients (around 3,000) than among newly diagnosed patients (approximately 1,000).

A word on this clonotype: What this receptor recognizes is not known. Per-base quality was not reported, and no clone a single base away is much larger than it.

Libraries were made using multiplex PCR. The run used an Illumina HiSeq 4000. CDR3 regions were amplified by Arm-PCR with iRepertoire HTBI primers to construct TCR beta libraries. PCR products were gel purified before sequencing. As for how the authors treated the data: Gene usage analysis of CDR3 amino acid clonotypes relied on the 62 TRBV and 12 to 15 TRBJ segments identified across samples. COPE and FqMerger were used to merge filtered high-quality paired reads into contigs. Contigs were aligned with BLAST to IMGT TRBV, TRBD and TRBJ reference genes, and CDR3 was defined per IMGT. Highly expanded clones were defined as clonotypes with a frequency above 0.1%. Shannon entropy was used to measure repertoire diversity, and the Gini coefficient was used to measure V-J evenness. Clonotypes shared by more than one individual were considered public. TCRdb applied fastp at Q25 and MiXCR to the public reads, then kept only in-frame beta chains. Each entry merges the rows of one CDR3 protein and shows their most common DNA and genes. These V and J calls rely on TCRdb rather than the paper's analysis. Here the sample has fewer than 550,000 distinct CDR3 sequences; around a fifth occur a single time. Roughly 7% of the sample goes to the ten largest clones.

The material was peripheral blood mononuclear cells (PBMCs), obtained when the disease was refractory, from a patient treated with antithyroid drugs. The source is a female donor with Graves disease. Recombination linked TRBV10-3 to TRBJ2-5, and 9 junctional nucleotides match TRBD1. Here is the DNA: TGTGCCACTCTAGAGGGACCGGGACAGGGAGGGACAGAGACCCAGTACTTC. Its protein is CATLEGPGQGGTETQYF.